What follows are 13 T cell receptor beta chains derived from one specimen sequenced in a study of OX40 agonist ivuxolimab in advanced cancers. The assay was immunoSEQ multiplex PCR, and TCRdb's table has in-frame clones only and misses some. The sample yields 60,000 to 75,000 clones, roughly 87% seen once. Specimen: CD4+ or CD8+ T cells sorted from blood, collected in a trial of the OX40 agonist ivuxolimab. The origin of the receptors is an adult with an advanced solid tumor such as melanoma, head and neck, liver or kidney cancer.

This chain links TRBV5-5 with TRBJ2-5; D is perhaps TRBD2 (7 bases). The CDR3 spans 15 residues. The germline V gene encodes CDR1 SGHKS and CDR2 YYEKEE (reference sequence). Trimming stripped 3 bases from V and 2 bases from J, with 14 bases between. CDR3 sequence reads: CASSSWGGKQETQYF. The DNA of the CDR3 is TGTGCCAGCAGCTCGTGGGGGGGCAAACAAGAGACCCAGTACTTC.

The genes are TRBV6-5 and TRBJ2-2; no definite D call. The germline gives CDR1 MNHEY, CDR2 SVGAGI. This CDR3 is built from 13 residues. Trimming stripped 2 bases from V and 6 bases from J, with 7 bases between. Written as DNA, the CDR3 is TGTGCCAGCAGTTACGGGTTGTCCGGGGAGCTGTTTTTT. It yields the protein CASSYGLSGELFF.

The DNA of the CDR3 is TGTGCCAGCAGCAACGGACTGGGAATTAACACCGGGGAGCTGTTTTTT. Translated, it gives CASSNGLGINTGELFF. The J gene is TRBJ2-2, the V gene TRBV7-9; the D gene is possibly TRBD2 (5 bases). This CDR3 comprises 16 residues. The germline V and J ends were trimmed by 5 bases and 2 bases, with 15 bases remaining between them. Per germline, CDR1 SEHNR and CDR2 FQNEAQ (reference sequence). The complete variable domain, with remaining parts taken from reference TRBV7-9 and TRBJ2-2, reads DTGVSQNPRHKITKRGQNVTFRCDPISEHNRLYWYRQTLGQGPEFLTYFQNEAQLEKSRLLSDRFSAERPKGSFSTLEIQRTEQGDSAMYLCASSNGLGINTGELFFGEGSRLTVL.

The chain employs TRBV28 and TRBJ1-4; D gene uncertain. The CDR3 runs to 13 residues. Trimming cost V 7 bases and J 11 bases, with 17 bases left between them. Germline V gene sequence: CDR1 MDHEN, CDR2 SYDVKM. The CDR3 bases are TGTGCCAGCACCGGTGGTTCCTTCGGGAAACTGTTTTTT. As protein: CASTGGSFGKLFF. Filled out from reference TRBV28 and TRBJ1-4, the complete variable domain reads DVKVTQSSRYLVKRTGEKVFLECVQDMDHENMFWYRQDPGLGLRLIYFSYDVKMKEKGDIPEGYSVSREKKERFSLILESASTNQTSMYLCASTGGSFGKLFFGSGTQLSVL.

The genes are TRBV21-1 and TRBJ2-1; the listed D gene, TRBD2, was not tested against the DNA. TRBV21-1 is noted as a pseudogene. CDR3 length: 14 amino acids. For the CDR3, the DNA is TGTGCCAGCAGCAAAGGGGGGGAGGATTGTGAGCAGTTCTTC. Translation: CASSKGGEDCEQFF.

CDR3 amino acids: CASSLGQSTDTQYF. The CDR3 DNA sequence: TGCGCCAGCAGCTTGGGGCAAAGCACAGATACGCAGTATTTT. V and J are TRBV5-1 and TRBJ2-3; D is undetermined. The CDR3 covers 14 residues. The germline V gene has CDR1 SGHRS and CDR2 YFSETQ. The V gene lost 0 bases and the J gene lost 0 bases, with 5 bases spanning the gap.

The genes are TRBV5-1 and TRBJ1-1; no reliable D call. Germline V CDR1 and CDR2: SGHRS, YFSETQ. Trimming shortened V by 4 bases and J by 8 bases, and 9 bases separated the two germline ends. CDR3 length equals 11 residues. This CDR3 is CASSLNGEAFF. In DNA, the CDR3 is TGCGCCAGCAGCCTAAATGGGGAAGCTTTCTTT.

Here the CDR3 reads CASSRGLGNTIYF. The CDR3 bases are TGTGCCAGCAGCCGGGGGCTAGGAAACACCATATATTTT. The chain joins TRBV7-3 to TRBJ1-3, with a possible D match to TRBD1 (6 bases). V was clipped by 5 bases and J by 4 bases, with 9 bases between them. The CDR3 totals 13 residues. Per the germline V gene, CDR1 is SGHTA and CDR2 is FQGTGA.

CDR3 sequence reads: CASSSLTGAEGYGYTF. The CDR3, as DNA: TGTGCCAGCAGCTCCTTGACAGGGGCCGAAGGATATGGCTACACCTTC. V and J are TRBV5-5 and TRBJ1-2; TRBD1 matches at 8 bases. V lost 3 bases to trimming and J lost 5 bases; unmatched junction nucleotides: 12. This CDR3 is 16 amino acids long. The V gene's germline CDR1 is SGHKS and CDR2 YYEKEE (reference sequence).

The rearrangement links TRBV5-1 to TRBJ2-2; D possibly corresponds to TRBD2 (6 bases). The CDR3 has 15 residues. Germline V gene lookup returns CDR1 SGHRS and CDR2 YFSETQ. V gave up 6 bases and J gave up 0 bases, with 12 bases separating them. As DNA, the CDR3 is TGCGCCAGCAAGGAGGGAACAACGAACACCGGGGAGCTGTTTTTT. This gives the protein CASKEGTTNTGELFF.

This clone was counted between two and nine times. The chain couples TRBV10-2 to TRBJ1-1; D is perhaps TRBD1 (5 bases). The germline V and J ends were trimmed by 2 bases and 1 base, with 5 bases remaining between them. CDR3 length equals 13 residues. Germline loops: CDR1 WSHSY, CDR2 SAAADI. The CDR3 DNA is TGCGCCAGCAGTGAGGGGGGGAACACTGAAGCTTTCTTT. Translation: CASSEGGNTEAFF.

The rearrangement joins TRBV19 to TRBJ1-5; the D gene is possibly TRBD1 (5 bases). The CDR3 is 10 amino acids. The germline V gene has CDR1 LNHDA and CDR2 SQIVND (reference sequence). Trimming took 9 bases from V and 9 from J, leaving 9 bases between them. CDR3 sequence reads: CASGGRPQHF. The CDR3 bases are TGTGCCAGCGGGGGTAGGCCCCAGCATTTT.

CDR3 amino acids: CSVVGGGSYTDTQYF. The CDR3 coding sequence is TGCAGCGTTGTGGGCGGGGGGTCGTACACAGATACGCAGTATTTT. The chain uses TRBV29-1 and TRBJ2-3; TRBD2 agrees at 8 bases. CDR1 and CDR2 from the germline V gene are SQVTM and ANQGSEA. J was trimmed by 2 bases and V by 4 bases; bases with no gene match: 8. CDR3 length equals 15 residues.